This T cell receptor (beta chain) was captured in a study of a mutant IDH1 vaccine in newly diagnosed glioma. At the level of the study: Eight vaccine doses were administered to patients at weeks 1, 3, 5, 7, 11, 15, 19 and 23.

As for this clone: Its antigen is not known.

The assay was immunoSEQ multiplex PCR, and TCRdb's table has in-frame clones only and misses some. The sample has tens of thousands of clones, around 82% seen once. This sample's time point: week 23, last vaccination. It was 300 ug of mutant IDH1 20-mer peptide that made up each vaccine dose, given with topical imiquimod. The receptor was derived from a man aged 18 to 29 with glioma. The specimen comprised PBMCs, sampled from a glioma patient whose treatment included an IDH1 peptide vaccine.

CDR3 protein: CASSIDSGGISYNEQFF. Written as DNA, the CDR3 is TGTGCCAGTAGTATCGACAGCGGGGGGATCTCCTACAATGAGCAGTTCTTC. The chain uses TRBV19 and TRBJ2-1, with TRBD2 matching 9 bases. V shed 3 bases and J 0 bases; nucleotides not matched to a gene: 6. This CDR3 has 17 amino acids. Germline V gene sequence: CDR1 LNHDA, CDR2 SQIVND (reference sequence). The full variable domain, rest sourced from reference TRBV19 and TRBJ2-1, is DGGITQSPKYLFRKEGQNVTLSCEQNLNHDAMYWYRQDPGQGLRLIYYSQIVNDFQKGDIAEGYSVSREKKESFPLTVTSAQKNPTAFYLCASSIDSGGISYNEQFFGPGTRLTVL.